The clone carrying this T cell receptor (beta chain) was recorded only once. The data belong to a study of shared clonotypes between healthy human individuals. TCRdb's copy holds only in-frame clones and misses some; the assay was immunoSEQ multiplex PCR. The data contain about 600,000 clones, more than 95% of them singletons. This CDR3 spans 14 amino acids. The germline CDR1 and CDR2 sequences are MDHEN and SYDVKM. Trimming cost V 3 bases and J 10 bases; bases outside gene matches: 6. The sequence was collected from a woman aged 30 to 39 in good health. Sequencing was done on a sample of naive CD4+ T cells sorted from blood. Subset described: CD45RA+ positively selected. The rearrangement joins TRBV28 to TRBJ1-6, with 7 bases aligning to TRBD1. The CDR3 region has the DNA TGTGCCAGCAGTTTGGCAGGGGGGCAATCACCCCTCCACTTT. This codes for CASSLAGGQSPLHF.